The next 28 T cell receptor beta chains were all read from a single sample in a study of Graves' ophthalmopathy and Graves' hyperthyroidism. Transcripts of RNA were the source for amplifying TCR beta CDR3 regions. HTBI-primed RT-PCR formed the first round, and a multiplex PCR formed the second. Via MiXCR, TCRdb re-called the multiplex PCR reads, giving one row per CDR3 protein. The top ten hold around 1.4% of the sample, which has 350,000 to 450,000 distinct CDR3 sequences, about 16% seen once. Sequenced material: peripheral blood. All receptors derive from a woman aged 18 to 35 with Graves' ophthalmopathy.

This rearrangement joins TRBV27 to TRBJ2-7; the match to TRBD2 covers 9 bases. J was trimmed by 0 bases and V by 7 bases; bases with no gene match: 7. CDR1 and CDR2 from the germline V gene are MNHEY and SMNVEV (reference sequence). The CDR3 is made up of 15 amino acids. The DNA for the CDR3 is TGTGCCAGCAAAAGGACTAGCGACAGCTCCTACGAGCAGTACTTC. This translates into CASKRTSDSSYEQYF.

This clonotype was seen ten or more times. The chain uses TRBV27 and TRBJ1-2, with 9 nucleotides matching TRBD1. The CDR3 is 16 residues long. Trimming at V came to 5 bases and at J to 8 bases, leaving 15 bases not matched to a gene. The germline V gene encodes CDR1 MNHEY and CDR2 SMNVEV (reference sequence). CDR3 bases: TGTGCCAGCAGTCCACTAACCTGGACAGGGGATGACGGCTACACCTTC. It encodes CASSPLTWTGDDGYTF.

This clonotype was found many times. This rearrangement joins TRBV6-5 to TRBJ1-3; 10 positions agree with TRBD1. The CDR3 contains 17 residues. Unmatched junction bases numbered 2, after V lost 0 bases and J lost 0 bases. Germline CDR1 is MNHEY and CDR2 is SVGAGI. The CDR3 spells CASSYSDRGDSGNTIYF. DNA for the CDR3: TGTGCCAGCAGTTACTCGGACAGGGGGGACTCTGGAAACACCATATATTTT.

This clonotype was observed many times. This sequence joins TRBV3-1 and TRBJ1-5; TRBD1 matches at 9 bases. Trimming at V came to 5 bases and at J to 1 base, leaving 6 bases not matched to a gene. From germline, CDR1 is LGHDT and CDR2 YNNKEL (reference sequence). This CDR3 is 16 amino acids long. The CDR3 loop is CASSGGQGGSNQPQHF. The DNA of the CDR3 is TGTGCCAGCAGCGGGGGACAGGGCGGGAGCAATCAGCCCCAGCATTTT.

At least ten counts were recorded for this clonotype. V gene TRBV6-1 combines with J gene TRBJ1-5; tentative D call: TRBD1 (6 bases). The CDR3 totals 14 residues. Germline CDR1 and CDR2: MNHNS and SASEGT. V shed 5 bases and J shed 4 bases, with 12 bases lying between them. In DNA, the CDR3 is TGTGCCAGCAGTACCGGGACAAAAAATCAGCCCCAGCATTTT. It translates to CASSTGTKNQPQHF.

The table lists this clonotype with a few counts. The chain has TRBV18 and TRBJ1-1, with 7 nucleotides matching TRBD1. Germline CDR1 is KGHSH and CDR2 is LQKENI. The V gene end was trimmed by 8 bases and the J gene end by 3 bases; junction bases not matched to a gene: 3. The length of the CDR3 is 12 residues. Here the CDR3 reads CASGRGDTEAFF. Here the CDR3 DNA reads TGTGCCAGCGGCAGGGGGGACACTGAAGCTTTCTTT.

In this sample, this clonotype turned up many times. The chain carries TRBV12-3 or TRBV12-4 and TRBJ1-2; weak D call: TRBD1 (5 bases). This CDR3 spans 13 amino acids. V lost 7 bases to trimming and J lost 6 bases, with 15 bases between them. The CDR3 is CASTTRQFNGYTF. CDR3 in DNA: TGTGCCAGCACCACACGACAGTTTAATGGCTACACCTTC.

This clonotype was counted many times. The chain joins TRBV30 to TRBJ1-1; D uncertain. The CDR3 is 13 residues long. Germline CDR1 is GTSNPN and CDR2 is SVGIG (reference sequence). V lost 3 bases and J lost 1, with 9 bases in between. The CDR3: CAWSWRENTEAFF. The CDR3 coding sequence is TGTGCCTGGAGCTGGAGAGAGAACACTGAAGCTTTCTTT.

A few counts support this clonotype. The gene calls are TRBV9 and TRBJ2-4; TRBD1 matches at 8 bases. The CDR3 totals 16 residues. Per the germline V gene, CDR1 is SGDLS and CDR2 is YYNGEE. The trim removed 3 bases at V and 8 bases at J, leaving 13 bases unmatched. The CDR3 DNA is TGTGCCAGCAGCGCCAGGACAGGGAGAGAGGGGGACATTCAGTACTTC. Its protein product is CASSARTGREGDIQYF.

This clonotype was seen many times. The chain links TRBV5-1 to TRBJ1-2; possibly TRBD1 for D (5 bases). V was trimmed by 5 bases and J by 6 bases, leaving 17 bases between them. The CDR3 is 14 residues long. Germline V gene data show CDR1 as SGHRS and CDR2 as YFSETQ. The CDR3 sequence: CASSPPGPHNGYTF. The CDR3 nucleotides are TGCGCCAGCAGTCCCCCGGGACCTCACAATGGCTACACCTTC.

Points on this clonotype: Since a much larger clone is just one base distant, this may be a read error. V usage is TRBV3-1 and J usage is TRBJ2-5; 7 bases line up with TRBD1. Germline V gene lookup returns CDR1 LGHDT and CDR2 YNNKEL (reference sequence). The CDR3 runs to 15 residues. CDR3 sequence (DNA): TGTGTCAGCAGCAAGCCGACAGGGATGATAGAGACCCAGTACTTC. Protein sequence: CVSSKPTGMIETQYF.

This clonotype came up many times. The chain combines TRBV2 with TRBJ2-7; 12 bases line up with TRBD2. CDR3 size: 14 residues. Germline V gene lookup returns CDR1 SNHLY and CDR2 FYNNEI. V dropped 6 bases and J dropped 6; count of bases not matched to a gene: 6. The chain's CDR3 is CASRTSGRSGEQYF. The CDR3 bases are TGTGCCAGCAGGACTAGCGGGAGATCGGGCGAGCAGTACTTC.

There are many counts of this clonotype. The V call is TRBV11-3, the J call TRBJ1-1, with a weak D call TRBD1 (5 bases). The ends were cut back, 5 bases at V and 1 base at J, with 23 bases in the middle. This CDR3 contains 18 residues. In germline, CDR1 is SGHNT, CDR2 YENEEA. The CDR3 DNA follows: TGTGCCAGCAGCCCCCTGTGGGAGGGGATGGGATCGAACACTGAAGCTTTCTTT. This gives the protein CASSPLWEGMGSNTEAFF.

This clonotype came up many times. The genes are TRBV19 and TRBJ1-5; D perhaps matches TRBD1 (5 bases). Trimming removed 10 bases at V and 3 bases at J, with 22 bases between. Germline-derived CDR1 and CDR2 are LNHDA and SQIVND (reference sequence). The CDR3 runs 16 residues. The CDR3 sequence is CATLRPGAMDNQPQHF. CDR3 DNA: TGTGCCACCCTTCGTCCCGGGGCGATGGACAATCAGCCCCAGCATTTT.

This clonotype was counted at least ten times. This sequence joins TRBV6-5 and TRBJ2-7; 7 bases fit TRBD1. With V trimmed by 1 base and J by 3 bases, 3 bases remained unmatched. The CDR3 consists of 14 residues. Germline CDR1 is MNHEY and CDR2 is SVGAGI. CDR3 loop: CASSYLRQGYEQYF. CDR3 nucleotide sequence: TGTGCCAGCAGTTACTTGCGACAGGGCTACGAGCAGTACTTC.

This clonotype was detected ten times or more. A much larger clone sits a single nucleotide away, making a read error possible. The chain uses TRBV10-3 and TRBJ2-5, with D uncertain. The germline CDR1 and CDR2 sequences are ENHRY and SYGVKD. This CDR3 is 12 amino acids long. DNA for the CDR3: TGTGCCATCAGTGAGTTTGAAGAGATCCAGTACTTC. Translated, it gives CAISEFEEIQYF.

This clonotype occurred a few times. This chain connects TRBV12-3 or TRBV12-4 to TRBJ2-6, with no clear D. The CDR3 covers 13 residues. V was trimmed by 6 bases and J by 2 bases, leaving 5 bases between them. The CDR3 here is CASRPTGANVLTF. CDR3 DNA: TGTGCCAGCAGGCCAACTGGGGCCAACGTCCTGACTTTC.

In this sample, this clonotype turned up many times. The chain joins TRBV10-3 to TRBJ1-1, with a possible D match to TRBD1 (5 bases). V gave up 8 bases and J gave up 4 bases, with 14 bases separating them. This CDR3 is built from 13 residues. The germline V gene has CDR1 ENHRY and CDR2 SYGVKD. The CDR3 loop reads CAISNYQGTEAFF. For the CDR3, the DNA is TGTGCCATCTCAAATTATCAGGGCACTGAAGCTTTCTTT.

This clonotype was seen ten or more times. CDR3 bases: TGTGCCAGCAGCTCGAGAACTAGCGGGGGGGCTTACGAGCAGTACTTC. Protein: CASSSRTSGGAYEQYF. The gene calls are TRBV7-2 and TRBJ2-7, with TRBD2 matching over 13 bases. The CDR3 covers 16 residues. With 4 bases clipped from V and 4 bases from J, the junction kept 7 bases outside the gene matches. CDR1 is SGHTA, CDR2 FQGNSA, per germline.

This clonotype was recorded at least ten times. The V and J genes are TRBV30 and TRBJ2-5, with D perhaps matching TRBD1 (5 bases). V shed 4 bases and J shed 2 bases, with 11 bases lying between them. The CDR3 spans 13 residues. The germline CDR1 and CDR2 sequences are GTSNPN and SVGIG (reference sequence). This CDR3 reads CAWNQGVQETQYF. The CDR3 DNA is TGTGCCTGGAACCAGGGTGTGCAAGAGACCCAGTACTTC.

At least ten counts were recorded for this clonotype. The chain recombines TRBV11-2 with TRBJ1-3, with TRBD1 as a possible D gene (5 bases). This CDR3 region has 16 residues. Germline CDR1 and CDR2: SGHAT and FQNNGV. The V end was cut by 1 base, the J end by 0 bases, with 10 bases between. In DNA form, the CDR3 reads TGTGCCAGCAGCTTAGTCAGGGTGGTCTCTGGAAACACCATATATTTT. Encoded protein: CASSLVRVVSGNTIYF.

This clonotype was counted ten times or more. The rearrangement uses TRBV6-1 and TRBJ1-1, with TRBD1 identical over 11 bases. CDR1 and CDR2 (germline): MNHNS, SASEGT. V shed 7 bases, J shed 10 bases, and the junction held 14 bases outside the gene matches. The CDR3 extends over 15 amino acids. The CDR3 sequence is CASTRRTGGGSRAFF. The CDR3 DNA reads TGTGCCAGCACCAGGAGGACAGGGGGCGGATCGAGAGCTTTCTTT.

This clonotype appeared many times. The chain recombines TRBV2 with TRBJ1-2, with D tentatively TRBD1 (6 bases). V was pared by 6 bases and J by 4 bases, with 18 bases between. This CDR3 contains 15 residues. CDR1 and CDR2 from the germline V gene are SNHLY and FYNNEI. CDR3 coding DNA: TGTGCCAGCAGCGCTAGACAGAGGGGGACCTATGGCTACACCTTC. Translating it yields CASSARQRGTYGYTF.

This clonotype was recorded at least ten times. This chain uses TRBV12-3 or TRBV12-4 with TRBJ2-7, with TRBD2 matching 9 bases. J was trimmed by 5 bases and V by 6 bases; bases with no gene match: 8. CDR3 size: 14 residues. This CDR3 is CASRVAGVIHEQYF. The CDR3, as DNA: TGTGCCAGCAGGGTAGCGGGAGTCATCCACGAGCAGTACTTC.

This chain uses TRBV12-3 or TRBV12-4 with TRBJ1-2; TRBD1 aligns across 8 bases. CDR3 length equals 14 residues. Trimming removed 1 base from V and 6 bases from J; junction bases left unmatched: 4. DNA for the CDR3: TGTGCCAGCAGTTTAGGGACAGGGCAAAATGGCTACACCTTC. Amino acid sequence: CASSLGTGQNGYTF.

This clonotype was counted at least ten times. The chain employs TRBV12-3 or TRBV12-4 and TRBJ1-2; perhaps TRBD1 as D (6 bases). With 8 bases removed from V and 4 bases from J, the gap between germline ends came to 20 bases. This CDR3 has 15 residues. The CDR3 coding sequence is TGTGCCAGCTCCACTTCTCAGGGGTTCGGCTATGGCTACACCTTC. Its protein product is CASSTSQGFGYGYTF.

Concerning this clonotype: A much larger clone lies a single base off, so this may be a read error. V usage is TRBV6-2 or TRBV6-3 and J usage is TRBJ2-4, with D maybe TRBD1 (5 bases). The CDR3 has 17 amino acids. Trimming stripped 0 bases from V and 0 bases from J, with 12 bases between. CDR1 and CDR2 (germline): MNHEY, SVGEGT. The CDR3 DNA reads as TGTGCCAGCAGTTACTCTGGGGCAGAGAGAGCCAAAAACATTCAGTACTTC. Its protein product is CASSYSGAERAKNIQYF.

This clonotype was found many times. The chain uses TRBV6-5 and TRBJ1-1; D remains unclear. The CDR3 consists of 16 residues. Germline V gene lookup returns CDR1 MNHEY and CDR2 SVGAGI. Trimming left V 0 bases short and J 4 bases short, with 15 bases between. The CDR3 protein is CASSYSGGGRATEAFF. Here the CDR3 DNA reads TGTGCCAGCAGTTACTCGGGAGGAGGGAGGGCCACTGAAGCTTTCTTT.